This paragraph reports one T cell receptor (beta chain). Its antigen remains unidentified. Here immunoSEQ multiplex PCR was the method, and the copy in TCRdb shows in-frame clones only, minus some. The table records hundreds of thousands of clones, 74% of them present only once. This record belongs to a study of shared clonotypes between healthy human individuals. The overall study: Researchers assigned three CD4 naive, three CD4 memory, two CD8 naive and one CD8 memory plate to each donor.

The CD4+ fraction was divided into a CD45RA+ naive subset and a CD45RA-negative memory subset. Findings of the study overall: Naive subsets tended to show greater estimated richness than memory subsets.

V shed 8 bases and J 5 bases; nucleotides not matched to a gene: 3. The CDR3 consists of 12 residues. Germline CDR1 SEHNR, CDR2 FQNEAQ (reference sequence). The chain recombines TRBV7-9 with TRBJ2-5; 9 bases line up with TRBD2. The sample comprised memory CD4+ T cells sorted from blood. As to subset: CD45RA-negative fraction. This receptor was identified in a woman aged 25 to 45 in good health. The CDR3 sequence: CASLREGETQYF. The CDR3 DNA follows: TGTGCCAGCCTGCGGGAGGGTGAGACCCAGTACTTC.